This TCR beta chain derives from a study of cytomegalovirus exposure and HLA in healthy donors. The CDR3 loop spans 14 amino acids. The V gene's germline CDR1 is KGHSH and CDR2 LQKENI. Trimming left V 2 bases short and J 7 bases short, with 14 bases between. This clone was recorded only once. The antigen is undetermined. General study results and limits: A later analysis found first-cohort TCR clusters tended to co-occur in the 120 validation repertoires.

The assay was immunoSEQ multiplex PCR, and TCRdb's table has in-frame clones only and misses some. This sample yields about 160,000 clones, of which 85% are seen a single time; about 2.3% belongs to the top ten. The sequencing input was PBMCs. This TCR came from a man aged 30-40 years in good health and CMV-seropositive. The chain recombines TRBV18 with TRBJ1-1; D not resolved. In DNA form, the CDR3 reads TGTGCCAGCTCACCAATTAGGGAGGTTGATGAAGCTTTCTTT. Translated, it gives CASSPIREVDEAFF.